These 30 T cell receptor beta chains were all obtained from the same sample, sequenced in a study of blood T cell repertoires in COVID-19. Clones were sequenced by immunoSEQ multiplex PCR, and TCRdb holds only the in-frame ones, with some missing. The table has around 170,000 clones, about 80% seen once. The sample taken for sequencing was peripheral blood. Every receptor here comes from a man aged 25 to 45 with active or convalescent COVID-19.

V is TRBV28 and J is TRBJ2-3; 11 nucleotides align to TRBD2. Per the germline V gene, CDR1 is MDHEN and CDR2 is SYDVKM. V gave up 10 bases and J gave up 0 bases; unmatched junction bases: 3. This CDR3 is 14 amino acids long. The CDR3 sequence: CATRLAGSTDTQYF. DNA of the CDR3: TGTGCCACCCGACTAGCGGGAAGCACAGATACGCAGTATTTT.

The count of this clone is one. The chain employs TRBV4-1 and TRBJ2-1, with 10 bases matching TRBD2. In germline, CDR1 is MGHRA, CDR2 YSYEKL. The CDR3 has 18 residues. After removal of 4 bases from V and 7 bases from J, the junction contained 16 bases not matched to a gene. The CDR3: CASSPDPRGLANRNEQFF. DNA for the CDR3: TGCGCCAGCAGCCCAGATCCCCGGGGACTAGCGAACCGTAATGAGCAGTTCTTC.

In nucleotides, the CDR3 is TGTGCCAGCAGTTCACCGGGACAGGGTCGTTCGGAGACCCAGTACTTC. Encoded protein: CASSSPGQGRSETQYF. V gene TRBV28 combines with J gene TRBJ2-5, with 9 bases that match TRBD1. V shed 4 bases, J shed 5 bases, and the junction held 11 bases outside the gene matches. Germline V gives CDR1 MDHEN, CDR2 SYDVKM. There are 16 residues in the CDR3.

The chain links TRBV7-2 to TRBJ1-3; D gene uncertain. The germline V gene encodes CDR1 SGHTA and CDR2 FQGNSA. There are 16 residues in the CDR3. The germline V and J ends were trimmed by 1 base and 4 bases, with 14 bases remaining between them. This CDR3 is CASSLGSWTSGNTIYF. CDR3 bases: TGTGCCAGCAGCTTAGGTTCATGGACTTCGGGAAACACCATATATTTT.

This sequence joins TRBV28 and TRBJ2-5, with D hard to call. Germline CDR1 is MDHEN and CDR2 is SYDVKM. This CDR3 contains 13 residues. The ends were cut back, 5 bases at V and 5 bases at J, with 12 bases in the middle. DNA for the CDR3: TGTGCCAGCAGTAGAGTTAGCCGGGAGACCCAGTACTTC. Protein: CASSRVSRETQYF.

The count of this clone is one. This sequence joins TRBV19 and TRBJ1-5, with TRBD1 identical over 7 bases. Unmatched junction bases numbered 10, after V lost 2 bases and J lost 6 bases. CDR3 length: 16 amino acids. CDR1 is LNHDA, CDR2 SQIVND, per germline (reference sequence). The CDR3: CASSIIPTGAGQPQHF. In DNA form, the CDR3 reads TGTGCCAGTAGTATAATCCCCACAGGGGCGGGTCAGCCCCAGCATTTT.

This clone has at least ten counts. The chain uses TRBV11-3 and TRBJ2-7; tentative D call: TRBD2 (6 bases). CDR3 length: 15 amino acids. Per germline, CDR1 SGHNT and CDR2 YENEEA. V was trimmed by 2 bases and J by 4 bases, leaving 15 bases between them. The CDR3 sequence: CASSLPGTGVYEQYF. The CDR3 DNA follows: TGTGCCAGCAGCTTACCCGGGACGGGGGTATACGAGCAGTACTTC.

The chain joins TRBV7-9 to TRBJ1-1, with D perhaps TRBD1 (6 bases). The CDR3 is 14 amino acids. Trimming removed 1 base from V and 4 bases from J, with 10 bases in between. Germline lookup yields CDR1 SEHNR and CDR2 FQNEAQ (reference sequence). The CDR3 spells CASSLEQGGTEAFF. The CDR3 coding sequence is TGTGCCAGCAGCTTAGAACAGGGCGGCACTGAAGCTTTCTTT.

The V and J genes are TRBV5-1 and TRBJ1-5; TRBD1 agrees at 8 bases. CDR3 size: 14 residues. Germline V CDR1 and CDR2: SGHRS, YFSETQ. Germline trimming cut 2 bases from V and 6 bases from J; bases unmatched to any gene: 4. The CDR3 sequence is CASSLTDRGQPQHF. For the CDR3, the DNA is TGCGCCAGCAGCTTAACCGACAGGGGTCAGCCCCAGCATTTT.

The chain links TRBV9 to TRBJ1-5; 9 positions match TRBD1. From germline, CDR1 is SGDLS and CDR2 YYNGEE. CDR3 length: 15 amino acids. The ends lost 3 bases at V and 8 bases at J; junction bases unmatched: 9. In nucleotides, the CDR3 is TGTGCCAGCAGCGCTGCCGGGACAGGGAAGGAGCCCCAGCATTTT. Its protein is CASSAAGTGKEPQHF.

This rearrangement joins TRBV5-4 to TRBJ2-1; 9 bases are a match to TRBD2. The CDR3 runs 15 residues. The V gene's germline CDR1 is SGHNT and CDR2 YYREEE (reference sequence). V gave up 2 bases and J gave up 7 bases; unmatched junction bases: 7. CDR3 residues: CASSLFSGSGNEQFF. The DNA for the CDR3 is TGTGCCAGCAGCTTATTTAGCGGGAGTGGGAATGAGCAGTTCTTC.

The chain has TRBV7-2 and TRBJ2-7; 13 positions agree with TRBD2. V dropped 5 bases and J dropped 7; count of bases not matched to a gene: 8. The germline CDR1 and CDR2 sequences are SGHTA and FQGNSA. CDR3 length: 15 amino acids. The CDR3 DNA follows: TGTGCCAGCAGCATACTAGCGGGAGGGCTGGAGGAGCAGTACTTC. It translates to CASSILAGGLEEQYF.

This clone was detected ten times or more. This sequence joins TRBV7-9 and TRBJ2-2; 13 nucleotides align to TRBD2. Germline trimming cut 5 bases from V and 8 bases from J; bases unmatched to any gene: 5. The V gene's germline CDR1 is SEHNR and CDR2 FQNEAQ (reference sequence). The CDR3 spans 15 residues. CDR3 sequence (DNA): TGTGCCAGCAGCGCGGGGACTAGCGGGACGGGGGAGCTGTTTTTT. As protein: CASSAGTSGTGELFF.

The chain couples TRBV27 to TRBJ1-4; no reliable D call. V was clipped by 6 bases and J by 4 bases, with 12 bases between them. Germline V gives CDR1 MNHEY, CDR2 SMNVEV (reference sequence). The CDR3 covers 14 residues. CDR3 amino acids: CASSYRVLNEKLFF. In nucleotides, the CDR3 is TGTGCCAGCAGCTACAGAGTCCTTAATGAAAAACTGTTTTTT.

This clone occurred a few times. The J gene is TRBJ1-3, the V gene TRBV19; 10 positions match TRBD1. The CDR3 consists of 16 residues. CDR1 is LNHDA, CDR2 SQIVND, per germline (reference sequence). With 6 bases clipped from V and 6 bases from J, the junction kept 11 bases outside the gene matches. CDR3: CASSGYTGQGTNTIYF. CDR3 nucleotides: TGTGCCAGTAGCGGGTATACGGGACAGGGGACAAACACCATATATTTT.

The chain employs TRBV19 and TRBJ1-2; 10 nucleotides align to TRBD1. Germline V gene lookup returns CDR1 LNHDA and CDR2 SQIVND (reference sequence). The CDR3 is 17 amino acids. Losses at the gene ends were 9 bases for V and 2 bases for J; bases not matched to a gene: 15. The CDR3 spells CASSSRGQGFRNYGYTF. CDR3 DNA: TGTGCCAGCTCATCGCGGGGACAGGGGTTTCGAAACTATGGCTACACCTTC.

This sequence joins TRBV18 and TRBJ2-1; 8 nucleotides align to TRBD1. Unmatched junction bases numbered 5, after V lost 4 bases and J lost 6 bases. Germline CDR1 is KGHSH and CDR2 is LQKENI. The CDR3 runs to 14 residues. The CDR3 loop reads CASSQGQGGNEQFF. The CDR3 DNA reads TGTGCCAGCTCACAAGGACAGGGAGGCAATGAGCAGTTCTTC. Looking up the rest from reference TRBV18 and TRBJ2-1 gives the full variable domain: NAGVMQNPRHLVRRRGQEARLRCSPMKGHSHVYWYRQLPEEGLKFMVYLQKENIIDESGMPKERFSAEFPKEGPSILRIQQVVRGDSAAYFCASSQGQGGNEQFFGPGTRLTVL.

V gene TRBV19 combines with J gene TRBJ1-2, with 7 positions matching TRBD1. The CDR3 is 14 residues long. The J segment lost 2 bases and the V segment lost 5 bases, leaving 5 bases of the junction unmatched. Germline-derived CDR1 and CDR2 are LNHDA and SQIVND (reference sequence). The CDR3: CASSAATGNYGYTF. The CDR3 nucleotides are TGTGCCAGTAGTGCCGCGACAGGGAACTATGGCTACACCTTC.

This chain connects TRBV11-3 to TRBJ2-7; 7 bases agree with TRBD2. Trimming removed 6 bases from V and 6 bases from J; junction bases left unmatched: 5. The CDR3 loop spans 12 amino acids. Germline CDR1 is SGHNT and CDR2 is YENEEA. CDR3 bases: TGTGCCAGCAGGGGGAGGGCCGTCGAGCAGTACTTC. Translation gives CASRGRAVEQYF.

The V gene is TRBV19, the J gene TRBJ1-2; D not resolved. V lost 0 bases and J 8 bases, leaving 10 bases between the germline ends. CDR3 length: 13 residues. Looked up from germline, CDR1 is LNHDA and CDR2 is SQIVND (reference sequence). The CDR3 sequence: CASSIDGPRGYTF. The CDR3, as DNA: TGTGCCAGTAGTATAGACGGTCCCCGCGGCTACACCTTC.

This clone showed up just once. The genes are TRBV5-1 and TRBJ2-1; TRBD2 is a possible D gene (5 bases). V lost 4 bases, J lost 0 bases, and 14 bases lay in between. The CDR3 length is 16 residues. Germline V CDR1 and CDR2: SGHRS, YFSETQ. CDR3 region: CASSPYGERSYNEQFF. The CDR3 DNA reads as TGCGCCAGCAGCCCCTACGGGGAGCGCTCCTACAATGAGCAGTTCTTC. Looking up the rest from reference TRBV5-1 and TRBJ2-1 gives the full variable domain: KAGVTQTPRYLIKTRGQQVTLSCSPISGHRSVSWYQQTPGQGLQFLFEYFSETQRNKGNFPGRFSGRQFSNSRSEMNVSTLELGDSALYLCASSPYGERSYNEQFFGPGTRLTVL.

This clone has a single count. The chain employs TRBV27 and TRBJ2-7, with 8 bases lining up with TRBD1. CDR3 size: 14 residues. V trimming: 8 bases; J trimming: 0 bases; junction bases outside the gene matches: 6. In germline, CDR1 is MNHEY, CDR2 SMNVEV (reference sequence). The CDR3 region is CASRRQGSSYEQYV. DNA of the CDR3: TGTGCCAGCCGGAGACAGGGGAGCTCCTACGAGCAGTACGTC.

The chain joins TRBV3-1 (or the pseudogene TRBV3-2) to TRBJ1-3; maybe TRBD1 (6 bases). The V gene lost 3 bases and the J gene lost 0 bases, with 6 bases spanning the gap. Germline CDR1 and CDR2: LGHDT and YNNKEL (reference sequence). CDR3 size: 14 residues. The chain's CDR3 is CASSQGASGNTIYF. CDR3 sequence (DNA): TGTGCCAGCAGCCAGGGGGCCTCTGGAAACACCATATATTTT.

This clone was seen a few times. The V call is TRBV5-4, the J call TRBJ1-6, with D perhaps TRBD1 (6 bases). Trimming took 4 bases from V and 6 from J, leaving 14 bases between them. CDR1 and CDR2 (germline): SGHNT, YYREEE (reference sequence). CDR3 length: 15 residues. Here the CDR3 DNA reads TGTGCCAGCAGCCCGGCCGACAGGTCTAATTCACCCCTCCACTTT. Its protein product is CASSPADRSNSPLHF. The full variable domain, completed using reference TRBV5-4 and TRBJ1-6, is ETGVTQSPTHLIKTRGQQVTLRCSSQSGHNTVSWYQQALGQGPQFIFQYYREEENGRGNFPPRFSGLQFPNYSSELNVNALELDDSALYLCASSPADRSNSPLHFGNGTRLTVT.

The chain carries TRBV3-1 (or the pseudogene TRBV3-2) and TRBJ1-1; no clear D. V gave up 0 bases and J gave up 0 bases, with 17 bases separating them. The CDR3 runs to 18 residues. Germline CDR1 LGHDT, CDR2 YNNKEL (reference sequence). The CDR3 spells CASSQDRVERRLNTEAFF. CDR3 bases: TGTGCCAGCAGCCAAGATCGGGTTGAGCGGCGGCTGAACACTGAAGCTTTCTTT.

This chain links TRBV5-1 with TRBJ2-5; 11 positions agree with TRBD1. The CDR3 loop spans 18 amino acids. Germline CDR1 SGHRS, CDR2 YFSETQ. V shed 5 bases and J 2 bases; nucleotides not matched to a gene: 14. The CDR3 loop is CASSPTWLGQGGQETQYF. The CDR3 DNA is TGCGCCAGCAGTCCCACGTGGTTGGGACAGGGGGGACAAGAGACCCAGTACTTC.

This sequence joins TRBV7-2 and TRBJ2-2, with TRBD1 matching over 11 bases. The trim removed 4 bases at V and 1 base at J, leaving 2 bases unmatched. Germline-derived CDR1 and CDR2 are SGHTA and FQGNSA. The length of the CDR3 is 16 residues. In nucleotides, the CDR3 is TGTGCCAGCAGCTCGGACAGGGGGCTGAACACCGGGGAGCTGTTTTTT. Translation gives CASSSDRGLNTGELFF. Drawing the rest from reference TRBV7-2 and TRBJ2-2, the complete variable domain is GAGVSQSPSNKVTEKGKDVELRCDPISGHTALYWYRQSLGQGLEFLIYFQGNSAPDKSGLPSDRFSAERTGGSVSTLTIQRTQQEDSAVYLCASSSDRGLNTGELFFGEGSRLTVL.

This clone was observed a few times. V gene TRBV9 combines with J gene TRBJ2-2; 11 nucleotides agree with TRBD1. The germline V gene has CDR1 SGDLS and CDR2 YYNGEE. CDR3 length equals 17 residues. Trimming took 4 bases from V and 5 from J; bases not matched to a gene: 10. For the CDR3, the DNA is TGTGCCAGCAGCCCCAGGACAGGGGGCTTGGGAACCGGGGAGCTGTTTTTT. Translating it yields CASSPRTGGLGTGELFF.

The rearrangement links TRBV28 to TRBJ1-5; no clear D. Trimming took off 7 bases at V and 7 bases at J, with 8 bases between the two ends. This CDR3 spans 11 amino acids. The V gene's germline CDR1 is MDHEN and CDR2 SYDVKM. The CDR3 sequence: CASMKSQPQHF. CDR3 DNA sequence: TGTGCCAGCATGAAAAGCCAGCCCCAGCATTTT.

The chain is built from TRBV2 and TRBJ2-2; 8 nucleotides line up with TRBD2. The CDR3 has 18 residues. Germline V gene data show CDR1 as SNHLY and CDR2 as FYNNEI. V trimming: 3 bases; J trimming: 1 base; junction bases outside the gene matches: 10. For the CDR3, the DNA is TGTGCCAGCAGTGACCCTCCGGCGGGGGGATTGAACACCGGGGAGCTGTTTTTT. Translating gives CASSDPPAGGLNTGELFF.